Given below is one T cell receptor beta chain in context. Its target antigen remains unknown. Per-base qualities were not stored, and no clone one base away is much larger. This sample was included in a study of blood T cell repertoires in COVID-19 (TCRdb year 2020). For the wider study: Samples covering the acute and convalescent phases of COVID-19 were provided by collaborators in the United States, Italy and Spain. The prospective study material was composed of cDNA or gDNA derived from T cells, B-cell-depleted T cells, or PBMCs. The dataset comprised deeply sampled blood TCRbeta repertoires from subjects exposed to, actively infected with, or recovered from COVID-19. A freely available public database, intended as a resource for researchers studying the immune response to SARS-CoV-2, is where the repertoires were released. The samples were drawn from the first 160 participants of the ongoing ImmuneRACE study and from some 1,300 subjects provided by 6 global collaborators. The sample metadata nearly always contained a de-identified subject ID, COVID-19 status, age in years and sex. Where available, HLA class I and class II types were taken from metadata supplied by the sample provider and were not determined by assay-based typing.

TCRbeta CDR3 regions were amplified from genomic DNA by means of the immunoSEQ Assay, a bias-controlled multiplex PCR. Per the authors' processing: Within the assay, amplification of reference gene primers was used to estimate how many nucleated cells each sample contained. Sequence reads were collapsed and filtered to measure the absolute abundance of every unique TCRbeta CDR3 rearrangement. Productive Simpson clonality was computed per sample as the square root of Simpson's diversity index over productive rearrangements. What TCRdb holds here is the immuneACCESS table cut down to in-frame rearrangements. Part of the clones is not present; checked against another copy, under half of the missing clones reflect an unresolved V gene, and the others are unexplained. V, J and clone size were drawn from that table, and D and trimming were deduced from the DNA. The table for this sample lists approximately 93,000 clones; around 79% of them were counted only once. The ten biggest clones cover 9.8% of the sample.

The CDR3 measures 15 amino acids from cysteine to phenylalanine. CDR3 DNA is the only sequence kept; it has 45 bases, read in frame from the first base. The germline ends are 11 bases apart after V is trimmed by 0 bases and J by 2 bases. The germline V gene (reference sequence) provides CDR1 SGHNT and CDR2 YYREEE. The collaborating institutions used their own protocols to collect whole blood in K2EDTA tubes. For TCRbeta analysis, collaborator samples were shipped as frozen whole blood, as isolated PBMCs, or as DNA extracted from either sample type. The research as a whole found: The amount of clinical and demographic metadata varied by source and participant and was provided uncurated.

The V and J segments used are TRBV5-4 and TRBJ1-1; matching of 6 bases hints at TRBD1 as the D gene. Material for sequencing was peripheral blood. This TCR was sampled from an elderly woman with acute or convalescent COVID-19. The DNA sequence is as follows: TGTGCCAGCAGCTTGGATGTCAGGGGAAACACTGAAGCTTTCTTT. This translates into CASSLDVRGNTEAFF.